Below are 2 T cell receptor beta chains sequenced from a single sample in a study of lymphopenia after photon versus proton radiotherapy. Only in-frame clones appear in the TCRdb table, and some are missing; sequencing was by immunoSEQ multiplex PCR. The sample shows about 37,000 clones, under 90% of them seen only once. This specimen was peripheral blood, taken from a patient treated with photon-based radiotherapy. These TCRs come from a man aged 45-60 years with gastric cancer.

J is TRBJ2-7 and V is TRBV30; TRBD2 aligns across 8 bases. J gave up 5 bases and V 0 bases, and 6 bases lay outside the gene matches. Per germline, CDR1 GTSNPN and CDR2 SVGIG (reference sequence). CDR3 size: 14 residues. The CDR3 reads CAWSVPGRADEQYF. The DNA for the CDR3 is TGTGCCTGGAGTGTACCCGGGAGGGCCGACGAGCAGTACTTC. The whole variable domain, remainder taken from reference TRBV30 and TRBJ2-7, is SQTIHQWPATLVQPVGSPLSLECTVEGTSNPNLYWYRQAAGRGLQLLFYSVGIGQISSEVPQNLSASRPQDRQFILSSKKLLLSDSGFYLCAWSVPGRADEQYFGPGTRLTVT.

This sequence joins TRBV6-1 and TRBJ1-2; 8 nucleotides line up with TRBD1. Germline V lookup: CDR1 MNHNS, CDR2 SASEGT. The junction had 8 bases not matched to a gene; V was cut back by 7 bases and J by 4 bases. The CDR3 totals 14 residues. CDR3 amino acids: CASKIGQGGYGYTF. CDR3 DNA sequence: TGTGCCAGCAAAATAGGACAGGGCGGCTATGGCTACACCTTC.